The 12 T cell receptor beta chains below were found in one sample sequenced in a study of human T cells and chemical hapten exposure. Time point specified: patch test 2, 6 weeks after DPC sensitization. This sample's treatment: therapeutic diphenylcyclopropenone sensitization with weekly scalp DPC. TCRdb recomputed calls from the RACE reads with MiXCR, one row per CDR3 protein. The profile shows over 100,000 distinct CDR3 sequences, roughly 10% of them singletons. The source material was whole blood, sampled in connection with sensitization to the hapten diphenylcyclopropenone (DPC). These TCRs come from a woman aged 40 to 50 with alopecia areata. Some clones in this sample may be carry-over from other donors' samples.

The V and J genes are TRBV7-2 and TRBJ2-6; D unresolved. V dropped 2 bases and J dropped 1 base, with 6 bases sitting between them. The CDR3 is 15 amino acids. Germline V gene lookup returns CDR1 SGHTA and CDR2 FQGNSA. The CDR3 region has the DNA TGTGCCAGCAGCTTACTAGGGTCTGGGGCCAACGTCCTGACTTTC. This codes for CASSLLGSGANVLTF.

This clonotype was recorded at least ten times. The chain recombines TRBV18 with TRBJ2-3, with TRBD1 matching over 7 bases. The CDR3 spans 16 residues. Germline-derived CDR1 and CDR2 are KGHSH and LQKENI. With V trimmed by 2 bases and J by 1 base, 6 bases remained unmatched. The CDR3: CASSPIDRVRTDTQYF. The CDR3, as DNA: TGTGCCAGCTCACCAATCGACAGGGTTCGCACAGATACGCAGTATTTT.

This clonotype was counted ten times or more. This rearrangement joins TRBV29-1 to TRBJ1-3, with a tentative D call TRBD1 (5 bases). The germline V gene has CDR1 SQVTM and CDR2 ANQGSEA. The CDR3 loop spans 14 amino acids. V lost 4 bases to trimming and J lost 4 bases, with 14 bases between them. The CDR3 nucleotides are TGCAGCGTTGGAGGGGATCCCTCAGGAAACACCATATATTTT. It specifies CSVGGDPSGNTIYF.

Ten or more counts support this clonotype. The J gene is TRBJ2-7, the V gene TRBV7-9; D possibly corresponds to TRBD1 (6 bases). CDR1 SEHNR and CDR2 FQNEAQ come from the germline V gene (reference sequence). The CDR3 is made up of 15 amino acids. Trimming removed 5 bases at V and 0 bases at J, with 14 bases between. CDR3 sequence: CASSMDSSPSYEQYF. DNA of the CDR3: TGTGCCAGCAGCATGGACAGCTCGCCCTCCTACGAGCAGTACTTC.

Ten or more counts support this clonotype. This chain uses TRBV19 with TRBJ1-2; D is ambiguous. Deletions cut 4 bases from V and 2 bases from J, with 11 bases between. Germline V gene lookup returns CDR1 LNHDA and CDR2 SQIVND (reference sequence). This CDR3 has 14 amino acids. CDR3 region: CASSNVGPNYGYTF. The CDR3 coding sequence is TGTGCCAGTAGTAACGTCGGGCCCAACTATGGCTACACCTTC.

This clonotype was found a few times. This chain joins TRBV6-4 and TRBJ1-5; D remains ambiguous. This CDR3 comprises 15 residues. Germline CDR1 MRHNA, CDR2 SNTAGT. Trimming cost V 0 bases and J 0 bases, with 6 bases left between them. The CDR3 protein is CASSDSKRSNQPQHF. CDR3 nucleotide sequence: TGTGCCAGCAGTGACTCTAAGCGTAGCAATCAGCCCCAGCATTTT.

This clonotype was counted a few times. This CDR3 reads CSEHTSGTQYF. CDR3 nucleotide sequence: TGCAGCGAACATACTAGCGGCACGCAGTATTTT. The chain has TRBV29-1 and TRBJ2-3; 8 bases are shared with TRBD2. Losses at the gene ends were 7 bases for V and 9 bases for J; bases not matched to a gene: 6. Germline assignment: CDR1 SQVTM and CDR2 ANQGSEA. This CDR3 region has 11 residues.

This rearrangement joins TRBV15 to TRBJ1-2; TRBD1 is a possible D gene (5 bases). Trimming took off 0 bases at V and 4 bases at J, with 9 bases between the two ends. The CDR3 contains 14 residues. The germline V gene encodes CDR1 LNHNV and CDR2 YYDKDF (reference sequence). CDR3 bases: TGTGCCACCAGCAGAGATCTGGGGGGCTATGGCTACACCTTC. Translated: CATSRDLGGYGYTF.

This clonotype has a count of ten or more. The V call is TRBV28, the J call TRBJ1-2; D is possibly TRBD1 (6 bases). The germline V gene encodes CDR1 MDHEN and CDR2 SYDVKM. The CDR3 covers 16 residues. V was shortened by 3 bases and J by 4 bases, with 18 bases between the two germline ends. In nucleotides, the CDR3 is TGTGCCAGCAGTTTGGGGGGAGACAGGTTAGCCTATGGCTACACCTTC. Translating gives CASSLGGDRLAYGYTF.

This clonotype came up many times. V is TRBV5-6 and J is TRBJ1-1; 10 nucleotides line up with TRBD1. The trim removed 4 bases at V and 7 bases at J, leaving 7 bases unmatched. The CDR3 runs 14 residues. Per germline, CDR1 SGHDT and CDR2 YYEEEE. The CDR3: CASSGGTGVGEAFF. Here the CDR3 DNA reads TGTGCCAGCAGCGGCGGGACAGGGGTGGGTGAAGCTTTCTTT.

This chain connects TRBV5-1 to TRBJ2-1; a possible D gene is TRBD2 (5 bases). The V end was cut by 0 bases, the J end by 9 bases, with 10 bases between. Germline V gene lookup returns CDR1 SGHRS and CDR2 YFSETQ. The CDR3 spans 13 residues. CDR3 region: CASSLVREGEQFF. The DNA for the CDR3 is TGCGCCAGCAGCTTGGTACGGGAAGGTGAGCAGTTCTTC.

There are a few counts of this clonotype. V is TRBV18 and J is TRBJ2-5; the D is unclear. Germline V lookup: CDR1 KGHSH, CDR2 LQKENI. V was clipped by 3 bases and J by 2 bases, with 7 bases between them. The CDR3 is 13 amino acids. This CDR3 is CASSPMRQETQYF. The CDR3 nucleotides are TGTGCCAGCTCACCGATGAGGCAAGAGACCCAGTACTTC.